Listed below are T cell receptor beta chains from one sample, sequenced in a study of T cell responses to AZD1222 COVID-19 vaccine. Generated by immunoSEQ multiplex PCR, the TCRdb table keeps only in-frame clones and is missing some. The repertoire has approximately 120,000 clones, more than 70% of them found once; the top ten carry roughly 1.5%. The material was peripheral blood, obtained on day 0 of AZD1222 vaccination. Receptor source: an adult in good health. Both conserved end residues are part of each CDR3. D genes are given only for firm matches. Rows may omit the clone size; those that give it use once, few, many or a size class.

size	V	D	J	CDR3	DNA
NA	TRBV4-3	NA	TRBJ2-1	CASSHRANEQFF	TGCGCCAGCAGCCACCGAGCGAATGAGCAGTTCTTC
NA	TRBV12-5	TRBD2	TRBJ2-1	CASGLTRTSGRPYNEQFF	TGTGCTAGTGGTTTGACCCGGACTAGCGGGAGACCCTACAATGAGCAGTTCTTC
once	TRBV27	TRBD1	TRBJ2-7	CASSSAAGGVYEQYF	TGTGCCAGCAGTTCGGCGGCAGGGGGAGTTTACGAGCAGTACTTC
NA	TRBV2	TRBD1	TRBJ1-3	CASSLPRDRKRDTIYF	TGTGCCAGCAGCCTTCCAAGGGACAGGAAACGAGACACCATATATTTT
once	TRBV18	NA	TRBJ1-1	CASSLQENTEAFF	TGTGCCAGCTCACTACAGGAAAACACTGAAGCTTTCTTT
few	TRBV27	NA	TRBJ1-1	CASQRGDFNTEAFF	TGTGCCAGTCAACGAGGTGATTTCAACACTGAAGCTTTCTTT
NA	TRBV30	NA	TRBJ1-2	CAWGVGGSNYGYTF	TGTGCCTGGGGGGTGGGGGGTTCCAACTATGGCTACACCTTC
NA	TRBV6-5	TRBD1	TRBJ1-2	CASSYSDRGKDGYTF	TGTGCCAGCAGTTACTCAGACAGGGGAAAAGATGGCTACACCTTC
NA	TRBV7-6	TRBD1	TRBJ1-1	CASSPTGDDTEAFF	TGTGCCAGCAGCCCGACAGGGGACGACACTGAAGCTTTCTTT
NA	TRBV4-1	NA	TRBJ2-7	CASSQSEVGEQYF	TGCGCCAGCAGCCAGTCTGAGGTTGGCGAGCAGTACTTC
NA	TRBV24-1	NA	TRBJ2-5	CATRDRHQETQYF	TGTGCCACCAGGGACAGACACCAAGAGACCCAGTACTTC
NA	TRBV25-1	TRBD2	TRBJ2-1	CASSQTRTSGDNEQFF	TGTGCCAGCAGTCAAACTAGGACTAGCGGTGACAATGAGCAGTTCTTC
NA	TRBV28	TRBD2	TRBJ2-3	CASSPGTSGSDTQYF	TGTGCCAGCAGCCCTGGGACTAGCGGATCGGATACGCAGTATTTT
NA	TRBV29-1	NA	TRBJ2-7	CSVGGRPSYEQYF	TGCAGCGTTGGGGGCAGACCCTCCTACGAGCAGTACTTC
NA	TRBV11-3	TRBD2	TRBJ2-1	CASSSRTSGRFSYNEQFF	TGTGCCAGCAGCTCAAGGACTAGCGGACGATTCTCCTACAATGAGCAGTTCTTC
NA	TRBV19	NA	TRBJ2-7	CASRGGYEQYF	TGTGCCAGTAGAGGGGGCTACGAGCAGTACTTC
NA	TRBV7-8	NA	TRBJ2-1	CASSLATGEQFF	TGTGCCAGCAGCTTAGCAACGGGGGAGCAGTTCTTC
NA	TRBV27	NA	TRBJ2-7	CASSPVGGLDEQYF	TGTGCCAGCAGCCCCGTTGGGGGGCTTGACGAGCAGTACTTC
NA	TRBV30	TRBD1	TRBJ2-7	CAWRVGQGYEQYF	TGTGCCTGGAGGGTAGGACAGGGTTACGAGCAGTACTTC
once	TRBV6-2/TRBV6-3	TRBD1	TRBJ2-7	CASNPTGISYEQYF	TGTGCCAGCAACCCGACAGGGATAAGCTACGAGCAGTACTTC
NA	TRBV3-1/TRBV3-2	NA	TRBJ2-5	CASSPAQGRETQYF	TGTGCCAGCAGCCCTGCGCAGGGGAGGGAGACCCAGTACTTC
NA	TRBV4-1	NA	TRBJ1-2	CASYSPGGPTNYGYTF	TGCGCCAGCTATAGCCCAGGCGGACCTACTAACTATGGCTACACCTTC
once	TRBV7-8	NA	TRBJ1-6	CASSLHSPLHF	TGTGCCAGCAGCTTGCATTCACCCCTCCACTTT
NA	TRBV3-1/TRBV3-2	NA	TRBJ2-2	CASSQGRTTGELFF	TGTGCCAGCAGCCAAGGGCGGACAACCGGGGAGCTGTTTTTT
NA	TRBV19	TRBD1	TRBJ1-4	CASSSTGNVATNEKLFF	TGTGCCAGTAGTTCGACAGGGAACGTTGCAACTAATGAAAAACTGTTTTTT
NA	TRBV6-1	TRBD1	TRBJ1-2	CASSDWTGYYGYTF	TGTGCCAGCAGTGATTGGACAGGGTACTATGGCTACACCTTC
once	TRBV9	NA	TRBJ1-6	CASSVEGVQSPLHF	TGTGCCAGCAGCGTAGAGGGGGTACAGTCACCCCTCCACTTT
NA	TRBV7-2	NA	TRBJ2-5	CASSLKGWMETQYF	TGTGCCAGCAGCTTAAAGGGTTGGATGGAGACCCAGTACTTC
NA	TRBV30	NA	TRBJ1-6	CAWWPGGTGYNSPLHF	TGTGCCTGGTGGCCCGGGGGTACAGGGTATAATTCACCCCTCCACTTT
NA	TRBV6-5	TRBD2	TRBJ2-1	CASSRLAYNEQFF	TGTGCCAGCAGTAGACTAGCGTACAATGAGCAGTTCTTC
few	TRBV6-5	NA	TRBJ1-2	CATGSRNYGYTF	TGTGCCACGGGGTCCAGAAACTATGGCTACACCTTC
NA	TRBV18	TRBD1	TRBJ1-2	CASSPDRDGIANYGYTF	TGTGCCAGCTCACCAGACAGGGACGGGATCGCTAACTATGGCTACACCTTC
NA	TRBV27	NA	TRBJ1-1	CASRFGQGGYTEAFF	TGTGCCAGCAGGTTCGGTCAGGGAGGGTACACTGAAGCTTTCTTT
NA	TRBV28	NA	TRBJ2-5	CASSLRGAETQYF	TGTGCCAGCAGTTTGAGGGGGGCAGAGACCCAGTACTTC
NA	TRBV6-5	NA	TRBJ1-1	CGSSESLGNTEAFF	TGTGGCTCCTCCGAGAGTCTGGGGAACACTGAAGCTTTCTTT
few	TRBV3-1/TRBV3-2	NA	TRBJ2-7	CASGAGSYEQYF	TGTGCCAGCGGAGCAGGGTCCTACGAGCAGTACTTC
NA	TRBV6-4	NA	TRBJ2-7	CASSGGTQSGYEQYF	TGTGCCAGCAGTGGCGGGACTCAATCTGGGTACGAGCAGTACTTC
NA	TRBV5-1	NA	TRBJ2-2	CASSPQGGKAGELFF	TGCGCCAGCAGCCCGCAGGGAGGAAAAGCCGGGGAGCTGTTTTTT
NA	TRBV19	NA	TRBJ2-7	CASSIKGSYEQYF	TGTGCCAGTAGTATCAAGGGGAGCTACGAGCAGTACTTC